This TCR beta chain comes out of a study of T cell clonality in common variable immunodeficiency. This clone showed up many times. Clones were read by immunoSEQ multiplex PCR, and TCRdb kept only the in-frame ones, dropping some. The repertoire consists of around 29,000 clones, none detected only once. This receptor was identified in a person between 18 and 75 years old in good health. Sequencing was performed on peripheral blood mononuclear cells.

CDR3: CASSLQRGPYEQYF. CDR3 DNA (partial): TGTGCCAGCAGCTTGCAGCGGGGGCCCTACGAG. This sequence joins TRBV5-4 and TRBJ2-7; 8 bases are a match to TRBD2. The read ends 3 residues before the CDR3 terminus; that terminus is restored from the germline J gene. After removal of 1 base from V and 2 bases from J, the junction contained 2 bases not matched to a gene. The CDR3 runs to 14 residues. Germline V gene data show CDR1 as SGHNT and CDR2 as YYREEE (reference sequence).